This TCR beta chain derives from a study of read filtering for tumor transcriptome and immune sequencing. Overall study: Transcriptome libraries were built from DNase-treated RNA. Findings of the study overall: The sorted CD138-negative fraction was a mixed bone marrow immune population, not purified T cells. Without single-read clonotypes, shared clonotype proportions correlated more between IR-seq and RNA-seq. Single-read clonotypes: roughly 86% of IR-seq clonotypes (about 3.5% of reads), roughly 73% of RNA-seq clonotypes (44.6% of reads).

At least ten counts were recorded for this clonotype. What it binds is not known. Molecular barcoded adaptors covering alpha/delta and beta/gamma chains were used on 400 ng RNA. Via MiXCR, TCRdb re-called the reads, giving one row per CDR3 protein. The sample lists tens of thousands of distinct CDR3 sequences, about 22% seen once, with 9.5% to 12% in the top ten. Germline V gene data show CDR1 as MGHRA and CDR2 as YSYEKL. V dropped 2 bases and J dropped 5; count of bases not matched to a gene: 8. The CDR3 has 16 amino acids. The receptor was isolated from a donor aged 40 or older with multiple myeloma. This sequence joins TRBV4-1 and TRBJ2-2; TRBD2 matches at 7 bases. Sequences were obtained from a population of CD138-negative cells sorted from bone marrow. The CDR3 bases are TGCGCCAGCAGCCAACCTTTGGGGGGGGAGACCGGGGAGCTGTTTTTT. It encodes CASSQPLGGETGELFF.